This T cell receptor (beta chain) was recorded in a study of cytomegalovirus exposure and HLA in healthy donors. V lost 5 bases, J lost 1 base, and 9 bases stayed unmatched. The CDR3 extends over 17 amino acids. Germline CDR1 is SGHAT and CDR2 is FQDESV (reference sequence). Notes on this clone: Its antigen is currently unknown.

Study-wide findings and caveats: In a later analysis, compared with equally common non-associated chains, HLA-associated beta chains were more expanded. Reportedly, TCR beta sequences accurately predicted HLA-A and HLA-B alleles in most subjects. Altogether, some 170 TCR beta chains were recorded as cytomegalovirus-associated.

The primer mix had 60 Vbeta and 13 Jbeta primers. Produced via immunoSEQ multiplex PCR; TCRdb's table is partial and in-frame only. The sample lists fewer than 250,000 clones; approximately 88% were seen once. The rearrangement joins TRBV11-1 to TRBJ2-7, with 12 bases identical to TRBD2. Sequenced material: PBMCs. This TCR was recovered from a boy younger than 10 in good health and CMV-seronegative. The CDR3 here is CASSPRTSGTFSYEQYF. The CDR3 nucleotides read TGTGCCAGCAGCCCGCGGACTAGCGGGACTTTTTCCTACGAGCAGTACTTC.